Presented here are 22 T cell receptor beta chains from one specimen sequenced in a study of T cells in localized non-small cell lung cancer. Sequencing was performed with immunoSEQ multiplex PCR; in TCRdb, only in-frame clones are kept and a portion is missing. Counted here are around 1,000 clones, just over 20% occurring once; the ten biggest clones make up 12%. The sample here was normal lung tissue next to the tumor, taken before any cancer treatment. The receptors come from a man aged 40-75 years with stage III squamous cell lung carcinoma.

J is TRBJ1-2 and V is TRBV5-1; possible D gene TRBD1, 5 bases. CDR1 is SGHRS and CDR2 is YFSETQ in the germline V gene. Trimming stripped 4 bases from V and 6 bases from J, with 28 bases between. This CDR3 has 18 amino acids. DNA for the CDR3: TGCGCCAGCAGCGAGGGGCGGTTTAGCAGTGGGGTTATGGATGGCTACACCTTC. Its translation: CASSEGRFSSGVMDGYTF.

This clone was picked up a small number of times. This chain's CDR3 is CASSQAMRGGTDTQYF. The DNA for the CDR3 is TGTGCCAGCAGCCAGGCCATGCGGGGGGGCACAGATACGCAGTATTTT. The genes are TRBV11-3 and TRBJ2-3, with 8 bases identical to TRBD2. The germline V gene has CDR1 SGHNT and CDR2 YENEEA. The CDR3 loop spans 16 amino acids. The J segment lost 1 base and the V segment lost 5 bases, leaving 8 bases of the junction unmatched.

In its sample, this clone ranks as medium-sized. The rearrangement joins TRBV11-3 to TRBJ2-1; D is possibly TRBD2 (5 bases). Looked up from germline, CDR1 is SGHNT and CDR2 is YENEEA. The CDR3 totals 16 residues. V was cut by 5 bases and J by 4 bases, with 18 bases left in between. CDR3 residues: CASSPSFGREYNEQFF. The CDR3 coding sequence is TGTGCCAGCAGCCCCTCGTTTGGACGGGAATACAATGAGCAGTTCTTC.

The J gene is TRBJ1-1, the V gene TRBV19; D remains ambiguous. The CDR3 is 14 residues long. Between the trimmed V and J ends, which lost 0 bases and 1 base, there was a span of 6 bases. Germline CDR1 LNHDA, CDR2 SQIVND (reference sequence). This CDR3 reads CASSIDRKNTEAFF. The CDR3 DNA reads TGTGCCAGTAGTATAGATAGAAAGAACACTGAAGCTTTCTTT. The full variable domain, with the rest looked up from reference TRBV19 and TRBJ1-1, is DGGITQSPKYLFRKEGQNVTLSCEQNLNHDAMYWYRQDPGQGLRLIYYSQIVNDFQKGDIAEGYSVSREKKESFPLTVTSAQKNPTAFYLCASSIDRKNTEAFFGQGTRLTVV.

The J gene is TRBJ1-5, the V gene TRBV6-7, with D possibly being TRBD1 (6 bases). TRBV6-7 is reported as an ORF; its role is uncertain. CDR3 size: 11 residues. The V and J ends lost 10 bases and 9 bases respectively, with 13 bases between them. The CDR3: CANDRKRPQHF. As DNA, the CDR3 is TGTGCCAATGACAGGAAGAGGCCCCAGCATTTT.

This clone was counted between two and nine times. The CDR3 DNA reads TGTGCCGCGTCGGCTTCGGGTGGGATTGGCGGTGAGCAGTTCTTC. Translating gives CAASASGGIGGEQFF. V is TRBV19 and J is TRBJ2-1; D is undetermined. From germline, CDR1 is LNHDA and CDR2 SQIVND (reference sequence). V lost 11 bases, J lost 9 bases, and 26 bases lay in between. The length of the CDR3 is 15 residues.

The genes are TRBV11-3 and TRBJ2-1; D not resolved. Germline V gene data show CDR1 as SGHNT and CDR2 as YENEEA. The CDR3 contains 14 residues. Between the trimmed V and J ends, which lost 6 bases and 1 base, there was a span of 10 bases. CDR3 amino acids: CASRYFESYNEQFF. In DNA, the CDR3 is TGTGCCAGCAGGTACTTTGAGTCCTACAATGAGCAGTTCTTC.

This clone was counted only a few times. V usage is TRBV28 and J usage is TRBJ1-5; D unclear. CDR3 length equals 14 residues. The V and J ends lost 7 bases and 4 bases respectively, with 14 bases between them. Germline V gene lookup returns CDR1 MDHEN and CDR2 SYDVKM. CDR3 loop: CASTFGNYNQPQHF. The CDR3 coding sequence is TGTGCCAGCACCTTCGGAAATTATAATCAGCCCCAGCATTTT.

Judged by abundance, this clone is medium-sized (0.01 to 0.1%). This chain links TRBV11-3 with TRBJ1-2, with 10 bases that match TRBD1. Trimming at V came to 1 base and at J to 6 bases, leaving 8 bases not matched to a gene. Germline lookup yields CDR1 SGHNT and CDR2 YENEEA. The CDR3 runs to 16 residues. This chain's CDR3 is CASSLGDRGELDGYTF. CDR3 DNA sequence: TGTGCCAGCAGCTTAGGGGACAGGGGCGAGCTGGATGGCTACACCTTC.

The CDR3 loop reads CASSKTPPGANTEAFF. Written as DNA, the CDR3 is TGCGCCAGCAGTAAAACCCCCCCAGGGGCGAACACTGAAGCTTTCTTT. This rearrangement joins TRBV5-1 to TRBJ1-1; tentative D call: TRBD1 (6 bases). V dropped 5 bases and J dropped 1 base, with 18 bases sitting between them. The CDR3 is made up of 16 amino acids. CDR1 SGHRS and CDR2 YFSETQ come from the germline V gene.

By share, this clone counts as medium-sized. The rearrangement joins TRBV9 to TRBJ1-1, with D tentatively TRBD1 (5 bases). V was pared by 3 bases and J by 5 bases, with 11 bases between. Per germline, CDR1 SGDLS and CDR2 YYNGEE. The CDR3 length is 13 residues. In DNA, the CDR3 is TGTGCCAGCAGCGACAACTGGGGGACTGAAGCTTTCTTT. It encodes CASSDNWGTEAFF. Combining the CDR3 with reference TRBV9 and TRBJ1-1 gives the whole variable domain DSGVTQTPKHLITATGQRVTLRCSPRSGDLSVYWYQQSLDQGLQFLIQYYNGEERAKGNILERFSAQQFPDLHSELNLSSLELGDSALYFCASSDNWGTEAFFGQGTRLTVV.

The chain recombines TRBV6-8 with TRBJ2-7; possibly TRBD1 or TRBD2 for D (5 bases each). Germline CDR1 is MNHGY and CDR2 is SAAAGT. This CDR3 region has 13 residues. Trimming removed 10 bases from V and 2 bases from J, with 15 bases in between. The CDR3 sequence: CATTRDGTYEQYF. The CDR3 coding sequence is TGTGCCACCACCCGGGACGGAACCTACGAGCAGTACTTC.

By share of the sample, this clone is medium-sized (0.01 to 0.1%). V and J are TRBV11-3 and TRBJ2-3; tentatively, D is TRBD2 (6 bases). V lost 5 bases and J lost 6, with 24 bases in between. Germline CDR1 is SGHNT and CDR2 is YENEEA. The CDR3 has 17 residues. CDR3 nucleotides: TGTGCCAGCAGCCACCCCAACGGGGCAGGGAGGCCGGATACGCAGTATTTT. This gives the protein CASSHPNGAGRPDTQYF.

This chain links TRBV18 with TRBJ2-1; D uncertain. Germline CDR1 is KGHSH and CDR2 is LQKENI. V was pared by 3 bases and J by 9 bases, with 15 bases between. The CDR3 has 14 amino acids. This CDR3 is CASSPQTQATEQFF. DNA for the CDR3: TGTGCCAGCTCACCCCAGACCCAGGCCACTGAGCAGTTCTTC.

This clone was detected a few times. The J gene is TRBJ2-2, the V gene TRBV4-1, with a weak D call TRBD2 (6 bases). The CDR3 is made up of 18 amino acids. V dropped 0 bases and J dropped 0 bases, with 14 bases sitting between them. Germline V CDR1 and CDR2: MGHRA, YSYEKL. This CDR3 is CASSQDLWGETNTGELFF. Written as DNA, the CDR3 is TGCGCCAGCAGCCAAGATCTGTGGGGGGAAACGAACACCGGGGAGCTGTTTTTT.

The chain combines TRBV14 with TRBJ2-1; 10 bases are a match to TRBD2. J was trimmed by 3 bases and V by 5 bases; bases with no gene match: 7. CDR1 is SGHDN and CDR2 is FVKESK in the germline V gene. This CDR3 comprises 16 residues. CDR3: CASSLTSGMFYNEQFF. The CDR3 nucleotides read TGTGCCAGCAGCTTAACTAGCGGGATGTTCTACAATGAGCAGTTCTTC. Supplemented by reference TRBV14 and TRBJ2-1, the full variable domain reads EAGVTQFPSHSVIEKGQTVTLRCDPISGHDNLYWYRRVMGKEIKFLLHFVKESKQDESGMPNNRFLAERTGGTYSTLKVQPAELEDSGVYFCASSLTSGMFYNEQFFGPGTRLTVL.

J is TRBJ1-4 and V is TRBV6-8; unclear D gene. Germline V gene data show CDR1 as MNHGY and CDR2 as SAAAGT. The CDR3 spans 18 residues. The germline V and J ends were trimmed by 5 bases and 5 bases, with 24 bases remaining between them. The CDR3 coding sequence is TGTGCCAGCAGTATTTCTGGCCCGGACGTGTTGGAGAATGAAAAACTGTTTTTT. Amino acids: CASSISGPDVLENEKLFF.

This sequence joins TRBV25-1 and TRBJ2-7; 15 positions match TRBD2. The CDR3 covers 18 residues. Germline CDR1 MGHDK, CDR2 SYGVNS. The J segment lost 0 bases and the V segment lost 3 bases, leaving 6 bases of the junction unmatched. The CDR3 sequence: CASSETGTSGRNSYEQYF. CDR3 sequence (DNA): TGTGCCAGCAGTGAGACCGGGACTAGCGGGAGGAACTCCTACGAGCAGTACTTC.

This clone was seen only a few times. The chain couples TRBV29-1 to TRBJ2-2; 7 nucleotides agree with TRBD1. Germline CDR1 and CDR2: SQVTM and ANQGSEA. Trimming cost V 3 bases and J 8 bases; bases outside gene matches: 6. The CDR3 runs to 13 residues. The CDR3 bases are TGCAGCGTTGATGGTCAGGGGGAGGGGGAGCTGTTTTTT. The encoded protein is CSVDGQGEGELFF.

The rearrangement joins TRBV15 to TRBJ2-6; maybe TRBD1 (6 bases). Germline V CDR1 and CDR2: LNHNV, YYDKDF (reference sequence). V gave up 0 bases and J gave up 0 bases, with 18 bases separating them. The CDR3 has 20 residues. The CDR3 protein is CATSRDDRAGEGSGANVLTF. CDR3 nucleotides: TGTGCCACCAGCAGAGATGATCGGGCAGGGGAAGGCTCTGGGGCCAACGTCCTGACTTTC.

This clone was observed once. V is TRBV19 and J is TRBJ2-7; 9 nucleotides line up with TRBD1. The trim removed 3 bases at V and 4 bases at J, leaving 4 bases unmatched. This CDR3 region has 14 residues. In germline, CDR1 is LNHDA, CDR2 SQIVND (reference sequence). CDR3 protein: CASSMSTGGYEQYF. The CDR3 bases are TGTGCCAGTAGTATGTCGACAGGGGGATACGAGCAGTACTTC.

This clone was counted a few times. The chain uses TRBV9 and TRBJ1-2; 10 bases agree with TRBD1. This CDR3 region has 15 residues. After removal of 1 base from V and 8 bases from J, the junction contained 8 bases not matched to a gene. CDR1 SGDLS and CDR2 YYNGEE come from the germline V gene. Written as DNA, the CDR3 is TGTGCCAGCAGCGTATGGGACAGGGGTCAGGTCGGCTACACCTTC. This sequence encodes CASSVWDRGQVGYTF.